These 27 T cell receptor beta chains share one sample of origin, sequenced in a study of a mutant IDH1 vaccine in newly diagnosed glioma. Measured with immunoSEQ multiplex PCR; TCRdb has only the in-frame clones, and not every one. The sample has some 28,000 clones, roughly 80% seen once. Time point meaning: week 23, last vaccination. Doses comprised 300 ug of mutant IDH1 20-mer peptide each, plus topical imiquimod. These receptors have no known antigen. Sequencing used PBMCs, obtained from a glioma patient whose treatment included an IDH1 peptide vaccine. These receptors originate from a woman in her 30s with glioma.

The chain uses TRBV9 and TRBJ2-3, with TRBD1 matching over 9 bases. The V gene end was trimmed by 4 bases and the J gene end by 5 bases; junction bases not matched to a gene: 14. This CDR3 contains 17 residues. Germline V gives CDR1 SGDLS, CDR2 YYNGEE. DNA of the CDR3: TGTGCCAGCAGCCAACTACCTGGGACAGGGAGAGGAGATACGCAGTATTTT. It translates to CASSQLPGTGRGDTQYF.

The rearrangement joins TRBV7-8 to TRBJ2-7; the D gene is possibly TRBD2 (6 bases). CDR3 length equals 14 residues. CDR1 is SGHVS and CDR2 is FQNEAQ in the germline V gene. V gave up 1 base and J gave up 4 bases, with 11 bases separating them. The CDR3 bases are TGTGCCAGCAGCTTAGTAAAGGGAGGATACGAGCAGTACTTC. Protein sequence: CASSLVKGGYEQYF.

Regarding this clone: Mismatch with germline at one junction end may stem from a read error. V usage is TRBV18 and J usage is TRBJ2-1, with D possibly being TRBD2 (6 bases). Per germline, CDR1 KGHSH and CDR2 LQKENI. This CDR3 is 16 amino acids long. The DNA for the CDR3 is TGTGCCAGCTCACCACGACGATGGGACTCCAACAATGAGCAGTTCTTC. Translating it yields CASSPRRWDSNNEQFF. The full variable domain, in which reference TRBV18 and TRBJ2-1 provide the parts outside the CDR3, is NAGVMQNPRHLVRRRGQEARLRCSPMKGHSHVYWYRQLPEEGLKFMVYLQKENIIDESGMPKERFSAEFPKEGPSILRIQQVVRGDSAAYFCASSPRRWDSNNEQFFGPGTRLTVL.

The genes are TRBV6-1 and TRBJ1-6; D is unclear. The CDR3 has 15 residues. Deletions cut 2 bases from V and 13 bases from J, with 18 bases between. Per germline, CDR1 MNHNS and CDR2 SASEGT. Here the CDR3 reads CASSELRQPTVPLHF. CDR3 in DNA: TGTGCCAGCAGTGAACTAAGGCAACCGACCGTTCCCCTCCACTTT.

This chain links TRBV4-1 with TRBJ1-3; a possible D gene is TRBD1 (6 bases). CDR1 and CDR2 (germline): MGHRA, YSYEKL. The length of the CDR3 is 15 residues. Trimming left V 1 base short and J 4 bases short, with 11 bases between. CDR3: CASSQGQVKGNTIYF. CDR3 in DNA: TGCGCCAGCAGCCAAGGACAGGTAAAAGGAAACACCATATATTTT.

The chain combines TRBV20-1 with TRBJ2-5; possible D gene TRBD1, 6 bases. Per the germline V gene, CDR1 is DFQATT and CDR2 is SNEGSKA (reference sequence). V lost 4 bases and J 3 bases, leaving 6 bases between the germline ends. The CDR3 sequence is 11 residues long. CDR3 sequence (DNA): TGCAGTGCTAACAGGGAAGAGACCCAGTACTTC. This gives the protein CSANREETQYF.

The chain employs TRBV7-2 and TRBJ2-3; 9 bases are a match to TRBD2. The germline CDR1 and CDR2 sequences are SGHTA and FQGNSA. The CDR3 contains 17 residues. The trim removed 1 base at V and 7 bases at J, leaving 12 bases unmatched. The CDR3 nucleotides read TGTGCCAGCAGCTTAGGGTTTCTAGCGGGGATTTTTAATACGCAGTATTTT. Its protein product is CASSLGFLAGIFNTQYF.

This clone was recorded once. This chain connects TRBV27 to TRBJ2-7; the D gene is possibly TRBD1 (5 bases). CDR1 and CDR2 (germline): MNHEY, SMNVEV (reference sequence). Deletions cut 3 bases from V and 1 base from J, with 13 bases between. The CDR3 contains 15 residues. CDR3 bases: TGTGCCAGCAGTTTGGGGCAGGCCAGTTCCTACGAGCAGTACTTC. Protein: CASSLGQASSYEQYF.

V is TRBV5-1 and J is TRBJ2-7, with TRBD1 matching over 11 bases. CDR1 is SGHRS and CDR2 is YFSETQ in the germline V gene. Trimming took 4 bases from V and 4 from J; bases not matched to a gene: 7. This CDR3 region has 15 residues. The CDR3 region is CASSPRTGGAYEQYF. The CDR3, as DNA: TGCGCCAGCAGCCCTCGGACAGGGGGCGCGTACGAGCAGTACTTC.

The chain uses TRBV7-9 and TRBJ2-7; D is perhaps TRBD1 or TRBD2 (5 bases each). The V end was cut by 5 bases, the J end by 2 bases, with 13 bases between. The CDR3 is 14 amino acids. CDR1 is SEHNR and CDR2 is FQNEAQ in the germline V gene (reference sequence). CDR3 amino acids: CASSGRVGAYEQYF. The CDR3 nucleotides are TGTGCCAGCAGCGGCAGGGTGGGGGCCTACGAGCAGTACTTC.

This rearrangement joins TRBV10-1 to TRBJ2-7; 8 bases line up with TRBD1. The J segment lost 4 bases and the V segment lost 0 bases, leaving 5 bases of the junction unmatched. CDR3 length: 15 amino acids. The germline V gene has CDR1 WNHNN and CDR2 SYGVQD (reference sequence). CDR3 bases: TGCGCCAGCAGTGAGTCGAGGACAGGGATGTACGAGCAGTACTTC. Residues: CASSESRTGMYEQYF.

This clone turned up a few times. This rearrangement joins TRBV9 to TRBJ1-1, with a possible D match to TRBD1 (5 bases). Germline CDR1 reads SGDLS; CDR2 reads YYNGEE. This CDR3 region has 13 residues. V shed 3 bases and J shed 11 bases, with 17 bases lying between them. CDR3 sequence: CASSAVRGAEAFF. CDR3 nucleotide sequence: TGTGCCAGCAGCGCCGTGAGGGGAGCCGAGGCTTTCTTT.

The rearrangement joins TRBV2 to TRBJ2-3, with D tentatively TRBD2 (5 bases). The V and J ends lost 4 bases and 4 bases respectively, with 18 bases between them. Germline values: CDR1 SNHLY, CDR2 FYNNEI. The length of the CDR3 is 16 residues. The CDR3 sequence: CASSVRGPVQSDTQYF. CDR3 sequence (DNA): TGTGCCAGCAGTGTCCGGGGTCCGGTACAATCAGATACGCAGTATTTT.

This chain connects TRBV29-1 to TRBJ1-2, with no clear D. Germline-derived CDR1 and CDR2 are SQVTM and ANQGSEA. The ends were cut back, 6 bases at V and 0 bases at J, with 8 bases in the middle. The CDR3 has 12 amino acids. The DNA for the CDR3 is TGCAGCGTACTCGAGTCTAACTATGGCTACACCTTC. Protein product: CSVLESNYGYTF.

The V gene is TRBV5-1, the J gene TRBJ2-7; D unclear. The V and J ends lost 5 bases and 3 bases respectively, with 12 bases between them. The CDR3 is made up of 13 amino acids. Germline-derived CDR1 and CDR2 are SGHRS and YFSETQ. DNA of the CDR3: TGCGCCAGCAGACGTGACCCGGGCTACGAGCAGTACTTC. This codes for CASRRDPGYEQYF.

This chain links TRBV5-1 with TRBJ1-4; the D is unclear. Trimming cost V 1 base and J 7 bases, with 14 bases left between them. Germline V lookup: CDR1 SGHRS, CDR2 YFSETQ. The CDR3 length is 15 residues. This chain's CDR3 is CASSLYGSTPEKLFF. CDR3 sequence (DNA): TGCGCCAGCAGCTTGTACGGCTCCACCCCTGAAAAACTGTTTTTT.

The chain employs TRBV2 and TRBJ2-1; no reliable D call. Per germline, CDR1 SNHLY and CDR2 FYNNEI. Trimming cost V 1 base and J 6 bases, with 7 bases left between them. This CDR3 has 13 amino acids. The CDR3 bases are TGTGCCAGCAGTGAAGGACGGGCCAATGAGCAGTTCTTC. It specifies CASSEGRANEQFF.

The rearrangement uses TRBV23-1 and TRBJ1-6; D call uncertain. TRBV23-1 counts as an open reading frame of uncertain function. CDR3 length equals 17 residues. The V and J ends lost 4 bases and 8 bases respectively, with 21 bases between them. CDR3 DNA: TGCGCCAGCAGTCCAAAGGCCACGGGGAAGTTGTATTCACCCCTCCACTTT. Residues: CASSPKATGKLYSPLHF.

The CDR3 sequence: CASSPQGVSNQPQHF. CDR3 sequence (DNA): TGTGCCAGCAGCCCGCAGGGGGTTAGCAATCAGCCCCAGCATTTT. The chain is built from TRBV7-2 and TRBJ1-5; 7 bases agree with TRBD1. The CDR3 is 15 amino acids. Trimming took 5 bases from V and 0 from J; bases not matched to a gene: 4. The V gene's germline CDR1 is SGHTA and CDR2 FQGNSA.

The chain uses TRBV6-5 and TRBJ1-2; unclear D gene. The length of the CDR3 is 13 residues. Trimming cost V 0 bases and J 6 bases, with 8 bases left between them. Germline loops: CDR1 MNHEY, CDR2 SVGAGI. CDR3 sequence reads: CASSYSAADGYTF. The CDR3, as DNA: TGTGCCAGCAGTTACTCGGCGGCCGATGGCTACACCTTC.

The CDR3 region is CATSRDLYYGYTF. CDR3 sequence (DNA): TGTGCCACCAGCAGAGATCTTTACTATGGCTACACCTTC. This sequence joins TRBV15 and TRBJ1-2; no clear D. Per germline, CDR1 LNHNV and CDR2 YYDKDF (reference sequence). This CDR3 spans 13 amino acids. V dropped 0 bases and J dropped 3 bases, with 5 bases sitting between them.

This chain connects TRBV18 to TRBJ1-1; D is perhaps TRBD1 (6 bases). V lost 2 bases and J 2 bases, leaving 9 bases between the germline ends. CDR1 KGHSH and CDR2 LQKENI come from the germline V gene. The CDR3 extends over 14 amino acids. The CDR3 bases are TGTGCCAGCTCACCAGCAGGGGTTAACACTGAAGCTTTCTTT. Translated, it gives CASSPAGVNTEAFF.

A few counts support this clone. J is TRBJ1-1 and V is TRBV6-5, with D uncertain. V was shortened by 5 bases and J by 1 base, with 8 bases between the two germline ends. The V gene's germline CDR1 is MNHEY and CDR2 SVGAGI. The CDR3 extends over 13 amino acids. The CDR3 region has the DNA TGTGCCAGCAGTCCAGTCCCGAACACTGAAGCTTTCTTT. This codes for CASSPVPNTEAFF.

This clone was detected a few times. The genes are TRBV18 and TRBJ1-1; tentatively, D is TRBD1 (6 bases). Trimming removed 5 bases from V and 0 bases from J, with 16 bases in between. This CDR3 has 16 amino acids. Germline V gives CDR1 KGHSH, CDR2 LQKENI. The CDR3 coding sequence is TGTGCCAGCTCATCCCTTGAGGGGGTCATGAACACTGAAGCTTTCTTT. Its translation is CASSSLEGVMNTEAFF.

This clone was detected a few times. The chain carries TRBV6-1 and TRBJ1-2; D perhaps matches TRBD1 (5 bases). Germline lookup yields CDR1 MNHNS and CDR2 SASEGT. The CDR3 is made up of 12 amino acids. V was shortened by 6 bases and J by 8 bases, with 13 bases between the two germline ends. The CDR3 loop reads CASSTGGDGYTF. DNA of the CDR3: TGTGCCAGCAGCACGGGGGGAGACGGCTACACCTTC.

V is TRBV19 and J is TRBJ1-1; D possibly corresponds to TRBD1 (5 bases). From germline, CDR1 is LNHDA and CDR2 SQIVND (reference sequence). V lost 3 bases and J lost 1, with 12 bases in between. The CDR3 spans 15 residues. The CDR3: CASSINRQGNTEAFF. The DNA for the CDR3 is TGTGCCAGTAGTATCAACCGTCAGGGGAACACTGAAGCTTTCTTT.

This rearrangement joins TRBV19 to TRBJ1-2; no reliable D call. Trimming removed 10 bases from V and 3 bases from J, with 12 bases in between. The CDR3 is 12 amino acids. The V gene's germline CDR1 is LNHDA and CDR2 SQIVND (reference sequence). CDR3 region: CATSGTHYGYTF. The CDR3 DNA is TGTGCCACCTCGGGCACCCACTATGGCTACACCTTC.